The 19 T cell receptor beta chains below all came from one sample that was sequenced in a study of T cell responses to AZD1222 COVID-19 vaccine. This table comes from immunoSEQ multiplex PCR, and its TCRdb copy is limited to in-frame clones, with some not included. The sample has about 150,000 clones; around nine tenths are singletons. Sequences were derived from peripheral blood, sampled on day 0 of AZD1222 vaccination. The receptor set was obtained from an adult in good health.

The chain employs TRBV7-9 and TRBJ2-2; D is possibly TRBD2 (6 bases). V lost 5 bases and J 4 bases, leaving 11 bases between the germline ends. CDR1 and CDR2 (germline): SEHNR, FQNEAQ (reference sequence). The CDR3 covers 14 residues. The CDR3: CASSPGLFTGELFF. The DNA for the CDR3 is TGTGCCAGCAGCCCGGGACTCTTCACCGGGGAGCTGTTTTTT.

This clone was observed many times. V is TRBV30 and J is TRBJ2-7; perhaps TRBD1 as D (6 bases). Per germline, CDR1 GTSNPN and CDR2 SVGIG (reference sequence). V was pared by 2 bases and J by 6 bases, with 11 bases between. This CDR3 spans 12 amino acids. The CDR3 region is CAWSPTGSEQYF. The CDR3 DNA is TGTGCCTGGAGTCCAACAGGGAGCGAGCAGTACTTC.

This clone was seen a single time. This chain links TRBV4-3 with TRBJ1-4, with 8 bases identical to TRBD1. The CDR3 runs 16 residues. Trimming at V came to 1 base and at J to 3 bases, leaving 4 bases not matched to a gene. CDR1 and CDR2 (germline): LGHNA, YSLEER. CDR3 protein: CASSQARGPANEKLFF. The CDR3 DNA is TGCGCCAGCAGCCAAGCCAGGGGGCCGGCTAATGAAAAACTGTTTTTT.

The chain employs TRBV7-2 and TRBJ1-5; D gene unclear. Germline V gives CDR1 SGHTA, CDR2 FQGNSA. The CDR3 sequence is 14 residues long. Trimming took 2 bases from V and 3 from J, leaving 8 bases between them. For the CDR3, the DNA is TGTGCCAGCAGCTTATCCTCCCTCAATCAGCCCCAGCATTTT. Its protein product is CASSLSSLNQPQHF.

V usage is TRBV9 and J usage is TRBJ2-1; possible D gene TRBD1, 5 bases. V was pared by 4 bases and J by 8 bases, with 19 bases between. This CDR3 has 15 residues. From germline, CDR1 is SGDLS and CDR2 YYNGEE. The DNA for the CDR3 is TGTGCCAGCAGCCCCCAAGGGGTGACCACCCATGAGCAGTTCTTC. Amino acids: CASSPQGVTTHEQFF.

V and J are TRBV4-1 and TRBJ2-7; either TRBD1 or TRBD2 may fit D (6 bases each). V dropped 4 bases and J dropped 2 bases, with 18 bases sitting between them. Germline V gives CDR1 MGHRA, CDR2 YSYEKL. This CDR3 has 16 amino acids. The CDR3 DNA follows: TGCGCCAGCAGCCCCGCCGGCGGGACATCGGCCTACGAGCAGTACTTC. Its translation is CASSPAGGTSAYEQYF.

The gene calls are TRBV19 and TRBJ2-7, with 9 bases matching TRBD2. The CDR3 spans 13 residues. Germline V gene data show CDR1 as LNHDA and CDR2 as SQIVND (reference sequence). V trimming: 3 bases; J trimming: 6 bases; junction bases outside the gene matches: 3. DNA for the CDR3: TGTGCCAGTAGTATCGGACTAGCGAGCGAGCAGTACTTC. Protein product: CASSIGLASEQYF.

The chain has TRBV5-1 and TRBJ2-1, with D possibly called TRBD1 or TRBD2 (5 bases each). Germline loops: CDR1 SGHRS, CDR2 YFSETQ. This CDR3 is built from 15 residues. The ends were cut back, 6 bases at V and 8 bases at J, with 21 bases in the middle. DNA of the CDR3: TGCGCCAGCAACCCCGGGACCCCGGGGTTCCATGAGCAGTTCTTC. This sequence encodes CASNPGTPGFHEQFF.

This clone was observed a single time. V is TRBV28 and J is TRBJ1-3; 10 bases fit TRBD1. Germline CDR1 MDHEN, CDR2 SYDVKM. The CDR3 is 18 residues long. After removal of 2 bases from V and 0 bases from J, the junction contained 7 bases not matched to a gene. The CDR3 reads CASSLSWTGGGSGNTIYF. The CDR3, as DNA: TGTGCCAGCAGTTTAAGTTGGACAGGGGGGGGCTCTGGAAACACCATATATTTT.

J is TRBJ2-7 and V is TRBV14; 10 nucleotides agree with TRBD1. V was pared by 4 bases and J by 1 base, with 13 bases of the junction left unmatched. This CDR3 has 18 residues. Germline-derived CDR1 and CDR2 are SGHDN and FVKESK. The CDR3 DNA is TGTGCCAGCAGCCGCATGGCACCGGGGACAGGGGCTTCCTACGAGCAGTACTTC. Translating gives CASSRMAPGTGASYEQYF.

The rearrangement joins TRBV5-6 to TRBJ2-7; the D is unclear. The CDR3 consists of 13 residues. V was cut by 0 bases and J by 3 bases, with 7 bases left in between. The V gene's germline CDR1 is SGHDT and CDR2 YYEEEE. This chain's CDR3 is CASSLAVFYEQYF. CDR3 sequence (DNA): TGTGCCAGCAGCTTGGCCGTATTCTACGAGCAGTACTTC.

The chain combines TRBV3-1 (or the pseudogene TRBV3-2) with TRBJ2-2, with D maybe TRBD2 (5 bases). Trimming took 3 bases from V and 4 from J, leaving 15 bases between them. This CDR3 has 16 residues. Germline values: CDR1 LGHDT, CDR2 YNNKEL (reference sequence). In DNA form, the CDR3 reads TGTGCCAGCAGCCATTCCCCTGGACTGAGCACCGGGGAGCTGTTTTTT. Its protein product is CASSHSPGLSTGELFF.

The chain links TRBV21-1 to TRBJ1-1; the table gives TRBD1 as D, unverified against the DNA. TRBV21-1 is labeled a pseudogene. The CDR3 contains 14 residues. The CDR3 loop is CASSQWQKNTEAFF. The CDR3 nucleotides read TGTGCCAGCAGCCAGTGGCAGAAGAACACTGAAGCTTTCTTT.

In this sample, this clone turned up a few times. V gene TRBV5-1 combines with J gene TRBJ1-3; TRBD1 agrees at 7 bases. The CDR3 loop spans 13 amino acids. Germline lookup yields CDR1 SGHRS and CDR2 YFSETQ. The V and J ends lost 3 bases and 4 bases, in that order; junction bases with no gene match: 1. The CDR3 DNA is TGCGCCAGCAGCTCGGGACAGGGAAACACCATATATTTT. Translating gives CASSSGQGNTIYF.

The chain joins TRBV6-1 to TRBJ1-4; 10 bases agree with TRBD1. The CDR3 covers 15 residues. Germline-derived CDR1 and CDR2 are MNHNS and SASEGT. V was clipped by 0 bases and J by 8 bases; unmatched bases: 3. The CDR3 DNA reads TGTGCCAGCAGTGAAGCGGACAGGGGGAGAGAAAAACTGTTTTTT. It encodes CASSEADRGREKLFF.

The chain joins TRBV19 to TRBJ1-1, with no clear D. This CDR3 region has 15 residues. Germline loops: CDR1 LNHDA, CDR2 SQIVND (reference sequence). V lost 5 bases, J lost 0 bases, and 13 bases lay in between. The CDR3 DNA follows: TGTGCCAGTAGTCCTCTTTGGCCCATGAACACTGAAGCTTTCTTT. It specifies CASSPLWPMNTEAFF. Together with reference TRBV19 and TRBJ1-1, the CDR3 gives the full variable domain: DGGITQSPKYLFRKEGQNVTLSCEQNLNHDAMYWYRQDPGQGLRLIYYSQIVNDFQKGDIAEGYSVSREKKESFPLTVTSAQKNPTAFYLCASSPLWPMNTEAFFGQGTRLTVV.

This chain connects TRBV4-3 to TRBJ2-2; D remains ambiguous. Germline V gene sequence: CDR1 LGHNA, CDR2 YSLEER. V lost 1 base to trimming and J lost 8 bases, with 8 bases between them. The CDR3 length is 13 residues. For the CDR3, the DNA is TGCGCCAGCAGCCAAGCATCCGGGGGGGAGCTGTTTTTT. It encodes CASSQASGGELFF.

The chain employs TRBV2 and TRBJ2-5, with a weak D call TRBD1 (5 bases). Germline V lookup: CDR1 SNHLY, CDR2 FYNNEI. CDR3 size: 18 residues. V shed 6 bases and J shed 5 bases, with 28 bases lying between them. CDR3 coding DNA: TGTGCCAGCAGCTCGGAAAGGGGCAGGGCTCGGCAATTGGAGACCCAGTACTTC. As protein: CASSSERGRARQLETQYF.

This clone was found once. The chain joins TRBV2 to TRBJ2-6; D not resolved. The V gene lost 8 bases and the J gene lost 3 bases, with 8 bases spanning the gap. Germline loops: CDR1 SNHLY, CDR2 FYNNEI. This CDR3 contains 13 residues. The DNA for the CDR3 is TGTGCCAGCGGGATGAATGGGGCCAACGTCCTGACTTTC. This gives the protein CASGMNGANVLTF.